The TCR beta chain under discussion was sequenced for a study of T cell responses to AZD1222 COVID-19 vaccine. General study points: Following two doses of AZD1222, Spike-specific TCR breadth and depth rose.

The germline CDR1 and CDR2 sequences are LGHDT and YNNKEL (reference sequence). V shed 1 base and J shed 7 bases, with 7 bases lying between them. The length of the CDR3 is 12 residues. This clone was seen once. Its antigen remains unknown. Generated by immunoSEQ multiplex PCR, the TCRdb table keeps only in-frame clones and is missing some. The sample has roughly 150,000 clones; under 95% are singletons. The sequence was obtained from an adult who received the AZD1222 COVID-19 vaccine. The chain couples TRBV3-1 (or the pseudogene TRBV3-2) to TRBJ1-1, with no clear D. The sequences come from peripheral blood, collected 28 days after the second AZD1222 dose. CDR3 nucleotide sequence: TGTGCCAGCAGCCAAGTACATAATGAAGCTTTCTTT. As protein: CASSQVHNEAFF.